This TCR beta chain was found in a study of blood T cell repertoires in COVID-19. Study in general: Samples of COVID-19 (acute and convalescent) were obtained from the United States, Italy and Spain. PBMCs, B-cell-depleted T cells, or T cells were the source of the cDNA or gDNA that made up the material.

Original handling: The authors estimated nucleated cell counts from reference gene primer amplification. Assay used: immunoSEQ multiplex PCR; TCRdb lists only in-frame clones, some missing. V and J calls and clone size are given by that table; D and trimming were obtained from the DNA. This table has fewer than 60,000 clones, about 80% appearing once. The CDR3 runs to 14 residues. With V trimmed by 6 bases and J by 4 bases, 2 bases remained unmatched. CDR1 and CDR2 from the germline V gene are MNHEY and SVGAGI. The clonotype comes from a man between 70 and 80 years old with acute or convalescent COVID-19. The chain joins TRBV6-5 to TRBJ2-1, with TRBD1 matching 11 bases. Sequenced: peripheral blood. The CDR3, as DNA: TGTGCCAGCAGCGGGACAGGGGGGTACAATGAGCAGTTCTTC. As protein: CASSGTGGYNEQFF.